Below, 30 T cell receptor beta chains from the same sample are listed, as sequenced in a study of CD8 T cells in cerebrospinal fluid in Alzheimer's disease. Each CDR3 protein gets one entry in TCRdb, which reprocessed the 10x single-cell sequencing reads and gives no DNA. This sample contains 950 to 1,500 distinct CDR3 sequences. Sequencing was performed on cerebrospinal fluid. All receptors come from a human donor with Alzheimer's disease.

Its frequency marks this clonotype as medium-sized. The rearrangement joins TRBV9 to TRBJ1-1; TCRdb's D call, TRBD1, is unchecked because there is no DNA. The CDR3 is made up of 14 amino acids. Germline V gene sequence: CDR1 SGDLS, CDR2 YYNGEE. CDR3 sequence reads: CASSVAGGQTEAFF.

This clonotype is labeled medium-sized (0.01 to 0.1%) based on frequency. The J gene is TRBJ2-1, the V gene TRBV29-1; TCRdb's D call of TRBD2 is untestable without DNA. The length of the CDR3 is 13 residues. Looked up from germline, CDR1 is SQVTM and CDR2 is ANQGSEA. Here the CDR3 reads CSVGGGIYNEQFF.

This clonotype is labeled medium-sized based on frequency. V and J are TRBV10-3 and TRBJ2-3; lacking DNA, the TRBD1 call made by TCRdb goes unchecked. The CDR3 is 13 amino acids. Germline assignment: CDR1 ENHRY and CDR2 SYGVKD. CDR3 amino acids: CAISETQGDTQYF.

Judged by frequency, this clonotype is medium-sized. J is TRBJ2-3 and V is TRBV24-1; TCRdb's D gene call, TRBD1, goes unchecked for lack of DNA. CDR3 length: 15 residues. Germline assignment: CDR1 KGHDR and CDR2 SFDVKD. CDR3 in amino acids: CATSERGLLGATQYF.

This clonotype ranks as medium-sized in terms of frequency. The chain links TRBV29-1 to TRBJ1-2; TCRdb's assignment of TRBD1 cannot be checked, as there is no DNA. CDR1 and CDR2 (germline): SQVTM, ANQGSEA. The CDR3 is 13 residues long. CDR3: CSVEERGQTDYTF.

By frequency, this clonotype registers large. This chain connects TRBV20-1 to TRBJ2-7; TCRdb designates TRBD1, a call that cannot be tested without DNA. CDR3 length: 14 amino acids. The germline gives CDR1 DFQATT, CDR2 SNEGSKA (reference sequence). CDR3 amino acids: CSARGSTLSYEQYF.

This clonotype registers medium-sized by frequency. V usage is TRBV11-2 and J usage is TRBJ2-5; TCRdb's assignment of TRBD2 cannot be checked, as there is no DNA. Germline values: CDR1 SGHAT, CDR2 FQNNGV. This CDR3 spans 16 amino acids. CDR3 amino acids: CASSLESRAAGETQYF.

According to its frequency, this clonotype is medium-sized. This sequence joins TRBV20-1 and TRBJ2-3. The CDR3 runs to 13 residues. CDR1 DFQATT and CDR2 SNEGSKA come from the germline V gene (reference sequence). The CDR3 is CSALVTSTDTQYF.

Its frequency marks this clonotype as medium-sized. This chain joins TRBV4-2 and TRBJ2-2; TCRdb proposes TRBD1, but this gene call is untestable without DNA. This CDR3 is 16 amino acids long. CDR1 and CDR2 from the germline V gene are LGHNA and YNFKEQ. CDR3 in amino acids: CASSQSGQGLSGELFF.

By frequency, this clonotype is medium-sized. The CDR3 sequence is CASSYPAGVNTEAFF. The genes are TRBV6-5 and TRBJ1-1. Germline V gives CDR1 MNHEY, CDR2 SVGAGI. CDR3 size: 15 residues.

In terms of frequency, this clonotype is large. The chain uses TRBV12-2 and TRBJ1-2; the D call of TRBD1 rests on TCRdb alone, since no DNA is present to check it. TRBV12-2 is reported as a pseudogene. This CDR3 is 13 amino acids long. The CDR3 is CARSPGQPGLDTF.

This chain joins TRBV12-3 or TRBV12-4 and TRBJ2-7; checking the TCRdb D call of TRBD1 is not possible without DNA. CDR3 length: 13 amino acids. The CDR3 region is CASSRDGIGEQYF.

By frequency, this clonotype registers large. The genes are TRBV4-3 and TRBJ2-2; TCRdb outputs TRBD2, but without DNA this stays unchecked. The CDR3 length is 15 residues. The germline gives CDR1 LGHNA, CDR2 YSLEER. The CDR3 spells CASSQDARLGGELFF.

This rearrangement joins TRBV12-3 or TRBV12-4 to TRBJ2-1; TCRdb indicates TRBD1, and absent DNA this call remains unverified. The CDR3 consists of 17 residues. The CDR3 region is CASSLVVTGVASNEQFF.

This clonotype is called medium-sized (0.01 to 0.1%) based on its frequency. V is TRBV20-1 and J is TRBJ2-5; TCRdb indicates TRBD1, and absent DNA this call remains unverified. CDR1 DFQATT and CDR2 SNEGSKA come from the germline V gene (reference sequence). The CDR3 spans 15 residues. CDR3 sequence reads: CSASTPGTGGETQYF.

This clonotype counts as medium-sized by frequency. The chain recombines TRBV5-4 with TRBJ2-7; the TRBD1 assignment by TCRdb is unverifiable without DNA. The V gene's germline CDR1 is SGHNT and CDR2 YYREEE (reference sequence). CDR3 size: 14 residues. CDR3 loop: CASSSPGRGYEQYF. Full variable domain (rest looked up from reference TRBV5-4 and TRBJ2-7): ETGVTQSPTHLIKTRGQQVTLRCSSQSGHNTVSWYQQALGQGPQFIFQYYREEENGRGNFPPRFSGLQFPNYSSELNVNALELDDSALYLCASSSPGRGYEQYFGPGTRLTVT.

This clonotype is identified as medium-sized from frequency. This chain uses TRBV11-2 with TRBJ2-4; the TCRdb call, TRBD2, lacks DNA for checking. Germline V gene sequence: CDR1 SGHAT, CDR2 FQNNGV. CDR3 length equals 13 residues. The CDR3 sequence is CASSPDPADIQYF.

This clonotype is identified as medium-sized from frequency. The chain joins TRBV6-6 to TRBJ2-7; TCRdb's assignment of TRBD1 cannot be checked, as there is no DNA. The length of the CDR3 is 16 residues. CDR1 and CDR2 from the germline V gene are MNHNY and SVGAGI (reference sequence). CDR3: CASSYTGGQGKDEQYF.

Judged by frequency, this clonotype is medium-sized. The CDR3 here is CASSNVGRTAGQYF. The rearrangement uses TRBV2 and TRBJ2-7; no DNA is available, so the TRBD1 call from TCRdb remains unchecked. The germline CDR1 and CDR2 sequences are SNHLY and FYNNEI. The CDR3 is 14 residues long.

This clonotype is classed as medium-sized (0.01 to 0.1%) by frequency. V and J are TRBV20-1 and TRBJ2-5. Germline CDR1 reads DFQATT; CDR2 reads SNEGSKA (reference sequence). This CDR3 is built from 13 residues. The CDR3 spells CSARDRGLSTQYF.

The chain recombines TRBV2 with TRBJ1-1. This CDR3 region has 16 residues. Germline CDR1 reads SNHLY; CDR2 reads FYNNEI. The CDR3 is CASSEAGSGVGTEAFF. Complete variable domain (other parts from reference TRBV2 and TRBJ1-1): EPEVTQTPSHQVTQMGQEVILRCVPISNHLYFYWYRQILGQKVEFLVSFYNNEISEKSEIFDDQFSVERPDGSNFTLKIRSTKLEDSAMYFCASSEAGSGVGTEAFFGQGTRLTVV.

This clonotype ranks as medium-sized in terms of frequency. The chain couples TRBV20-1 to TRBJ1-1; with no DNA, the TCRdb D assignment of TRBD1 cannot be verified. Germline V gene lookup returns CDR1 DFQATT and CDR2 SNEGSKA (reference sequence). CDR3 length: 14 residues. The CDR3 is CSARVGGSDTEAFF.

This clonotype registers medium-sized by frequency. V usage is TRBV6-1 and J usage is TRBJ2-5; without DNA, the TCRdb call of TRBD1 cannot be checked. CDR3 size: 13 residues. CDR1 and CDR2 (germline): MNHNS, SASEGT. The CDR3 loop reads CASSQGGLETQYF.

This clonotype registers medium-sized by frequency. The chain couples TRBV2 to TRBJ2-1; TCRdb returns TRBD2, unconfirmable since there is no DNA. CDR3 size: 12 residues. Germline CDR1 reads SNHLY; CDR2 reads FYNNEI. The CDR3 is CASSEVAGQQFF.

According to its frequency, this clonotype is large (0.1 to 1%). The chain joins TRBV28 to TRBJ2-7. CDR1 and CDR2 from the germline V gene are MDHEN and SYDVKM. The CDR3 sequence is 12 residues long. The CDR3 sequence: CASSLWGREQYF. The complete variable domain, with remaining parts taken from reference TRBV28 and TRBJ2-7, reads DVKVTQSSRYLVKRTGEKVFLECVQDMDHENMFWYRQDPGLGLRLIYFSYDVKMKEKGDIPEGYSVSREKKERFSLILESASTNQTSMYLCASSLWGREQYFGPGTRLTVT.

Considering frequency, this clonotype is medium-sized. This chain connects TRBV25-1 to TRBJ1-1; without DNA, the TCRdb call of TRBD1 cannot be checked. The CDR3 has 12 residues. Germline CDR1 and CDR2: MGHDK and SYGVNS. The CDR3 reads CASTEGVGEAFF.

By frequency, this clonotype registers medium-sized. The V gene is TRBV5-6, the J gene TRBJ2-7. CDR1 and CDR2 (germline): SGHDT, YYEEEE. This CDR3 contains 13 residues. CDR3: CASSLDGSYEQYF.

This clonotype is medium-sized by frequency. The chain employs TRBV18 and TRBJ2-2; TCRdb calls TRBD1, which cannot be checked without DNA. CDR3 size: 15 residues. Germline assignment: CDR1 KGHSH and CDR2 LQKENI. CDR3 in amino acids: CASSPPSQGTGELFF.

Judged by frequency, this clonotype is medium-sized. The chain carries TRBV5-6 and TRBJ1-1; TCRdb gives TRBD1 as the D gene, but with no DNA this cannot be confirmed. Per the germline V gene, CDR1 is SGHDT and CDR2 is YYEEEE. The CDR3 has 15 residues. The CDR3: CASSGRDRRWTEAFF. Drawing the rest from reference TRBV5-6 and TRBJ1-1, the complete variable domain is DAGVTQSPTHLIKTRGQQVTLRCSPKSGHDTVSWYQQALGQGPQFIFQYYEEEERQRGNFPDRFSGHQFPNYSSELNVNALLLGDSALYLCASSGRDRRWTEAFFGQGTRLTVV.

According to its frequency, this clonotype is medium-sized. The chain combines TRBV16 with TRBJ2-7. In germline, CDR1 is KGHSY, CDR2 FQNENV. The CDR3 is 14 amino acids. This chain's CDR3 is CASSQVRSSYEQYF.